This T cell receptor (beta chain) was sequenced for a study of regulatory T cells in long-lasting Graves disease. Study-wide context: Over 5 years on antithyroid drugs plus positive TSH receptor antibodies marked Graves' disease as persistent. General study points: Under persistent disease, TRBV28, TRBJ1-2 and TRBJ2-5 were used preferentially. Not thyroid tissue but only peripheral blood was studied. TCR diversity in persistent Graves' patients was below that of newly diagnosed ones.

This clonotype was picked up many times. Its target is not known. Time point noted: persistent/refractory GD, antithyroid drugs over 5 years with positive TRAb. Scientists built the TCR library using RNA that was extracted from PBMCs. Germline V gene data show CDR1 as SGHTA and CDR2 as FQGNSA. This CDR3 comprises 16 residues. V lost 8 bases, J lost 1 base, and 9 bases stayed unmatched. CDR3-region Arm-PCR and iRepertoire HTBI primers produced the TCR beta libraries. In TCRdb, the multiplex PCR reads were re-called with MiXCR into one record per CDR3 protein. This sample has 310,000 or so distinct CDR3 sequences, with 15% to 20% found just once.

This TCR was sampled from a female donor with Graves disease. V and J are TRBV7-2 and TRBJ2-5; 11 bases are a match to TRBD2. The sample in question was peripheral blood mononuclear cells (PBMCs), obtained when the disease was refractory, from a patient treated with antithyroid drugs. The CDR3 region is CASSWGSGGGQETQYF. DNA for the CDR3: TGTGCCAGCTCCTGGGGTAGCGGGGGGGGCCAAGAGACCCAGTACTTC.